This TCR beta chain was captured in a study of blood T cell repertoires in COVID-19. Study-level background: Samples of COVID-19 (acute and convalescent) were obtained from the United States, Italy and Spain.

In the 2 weeks before study entry, exposed participants met a COVID-19 case, which was PCR-confirmed or clinician-diagnosed. Some clones are missing from TCRdb's copy, which holds only in-frame ones; the method was immunoSEQ multiplex PCR. The table shows about 180,000 clones, with approximately 80% occurring only once. This receptor was taken from a man in his fifties or sixties who had been exposed to COVID-19. The specimen sequenced was PBMCs or T cells enriched from blood (not recorded which).

Here the CDR3 DNA reads TGTGCCAGCAGCCAAGTTCAACTCCCAAACTCCGAGCAGTACTTC. It codes for CASSQVQLPNSEQYF. This chain uses TRBV3-1 (or the pseudogene TRBV3-2) with TRBJ2-7; D unclear. This CDR3 region has 15 residues. Germline assignment: CDR1 LGHDT and CDR2 YNNKEL (reference sequence). With 1 base removed from V and 6 bases from J, the gap between germline ends came to 16 bases.